This entry concerns a single T cell receptor (beta chain). The CDR3 extends over 16 amino acids. The junction had 5 bases not matched to a gene; V was cut back by 2 bases and J by 2 bases. The V gene's germline CDR1 is DFQATT and CDR2 SNEGSKA (reference sequence). The treatment denotes: therapeutic diphenylcyclopropenone sensitization with weekly scalp DPC. Each cDNA molecule in the library carried unique molecular identifiers. TCRdb reprocessed the reads via MiXCR and lists one record per CDR3 protein. The sample contains about 540 distinct CDR3 sequences, roughly 70% of which appear only once. The sample is drawn from a study of human T cells and chemical hapten exposure. Whole-study context: Patch tests applied 0.01% DPC to the upper back and were scored after 6 days.

This clonotype was obtained from an adult with alopecia areata. Some clones in this sample may be carry-over from other donors' samples. This table probably holds off-target reads from a library built for another chain. Sample: whole blood, taken before DPC sensitization or 2, 6, or about 24 weeks after (not recorded which). This chain uses TRBV20-1 with TRBJ2-2; TRBD2 agrees at 10 bases. In DNA, the CDR3 is TGCAGTGCTAGAAAGGGGACTAGCGTCAACACCGGGGAGCTGTTTTTT. Protein sequence: CSARKGTSVNTGELFF.